This T cell receptor beta chain was found in a study of cytomegalovirus exposure and HLA in healthy donors. Overall study findings and caveats: TCR clusters originating in the first cohort tended to co-occur in the 100 to 150 validation repertoires, according to a later analysis. Three CMV-associated chains were confirmed in vitro to be specific for CMV antigens. As was reported, the classifier diagnosed cytomegalovirus status with high specificity and sensitivity. Rare sequences made up most TCRs, while some public TCRs were found in many donors.

This table comes from immunoSEQ multiplex PCR, and its TCRdb copy is limited to in-frame clones, with some not included. The sample lists 150,000 to 200,000 clones; 86% were seen once. As for this clone: Its antigen is as yet unknown.

This receptor was taken from a man aged 18 to 29 in good health and CMV-seropositive. The sequenced material came from PBMCs.

The CDR3 region is CASSRWGDTEAFF. The CDR3 DNA reads TGTGCCAGCAGCAGGTGGGGGGACACTGAAGCTTTCTTT. The genes are TRBV6-5 and TRBJ1-1, with a weak D call TRBD1 (5 bases). In germline, CDR1 is MNHEY, CDR2 SVGAGI. This CDR3 contains 13 residues. Between the trimmed V and J ends, which lost 6 bases and 3 bases, there was a span of 11 bases.